What follows are 32 T cell receptor beta chains derived from one specimen sequenced in a study of a mutant IDH1 vaccine in newly diagnosed glioma. Noted time point: week 47, end of study. Vaccine doses each comprised 300 ug of mutant IDH1 20-mer peptide, with topical imiquimod. Here immunoSEQ multiplex PCR was the method, and the copy in TCRdb shows in-frame clones only, minus some. The sample yields some 40,000 clones, around 75% seen once. Their target antigens are unknown. The sequences come from PBMCs, collected from a glioma patient whose treatment included an IDH1 peptide vaccine. The receptors stem from a man aged 35-49 years with glioma.

The chain recombines TRBV5-1 with TRBJ2-7; D gene ambiguous. The germline V gene has CDR1 SGHRS and CDR2 YFSETQ. The V and J ends lost 4 bases and 3 bases respectively, with 11 bases between them. This CDR3 has 13 residues. The CDR3 spells CASSLGRSYEQYF. Here the CDR3 DNA reads TGCGCCAGCAGCCTGGGTAGGAGCTACGAGCAGTACTTC.

Of note for this clone: At one of its ends the junction is not consistent with the germline gene, which may arise from a read error. Other nucleotide sequences from this sample produce the same CDR3. The chain couples TRBV6-5 to TRBJ1-1; 11 bases map to TRBD1. CDR1 and CDR2 (germline): MNHEY, SVGAGI. This CDR3 is 13 amino acids long. This chain's CDR3 is CASSRGQGAPAFF. The CDR3, as DNA: TGTGCTAGCAGCCGTGGACAGGGGGCGCCGGCTTTCTTT.

The V and J genes are TRBV6-1 and TRBJ1-1, with 7 bases that match TRBD1. V lost 6 bases, J lost 7 bases, and 5 bases stayed unmatched. Germline V gene data show CDR1 as MNHNS and CDR2 as SASEGT. The CDR3 runs 12 residues. DNA for the CDR3: TGTGCCAGCAGCCAGACAGGGAGTGAAGCTTTCTTT. Protein: CASSQTGSEAFF.

V is TRBV7-2 and J is TRBJ1-4; D is possibly TRBD1 (5 bases). The CDR3 has 15 amino acids. Germline-derived CDR1 and CDR2 are SGHTA and FQGNSA. Trimming cost V 4 bases and J 10 bases, with 19 bases left between them. The CDR3 DNA reads TGTGCCAGCAGCTCCGCCCCCGGACAACCTGGAAAACTGTTTTTT. Its translation: CASSSAPGQPGKLFF.

CDR3: CASSARAGVYNEQFF. CDR3 sequence (DNA): TGTGCCAGCAGTGCTCGAGCGGGAGTCTACAATGAGCAGTTCTTC. This chain connects TRBV6-1 to TRBJ2-1; 8 bases align to TRBD2. The V gene's germline CDR1 is MNHNS and CDR2 SASEGT. V was pared by 4 bases and J by 3 bases, with 5 bases of the junction left unmatched. The CDR3 length is 15 residues.

This chain connects TRBV28 to TRBJ2-3; no clear D. Trimming pared 3 bases from V and 0 bases from J, leaving 10 bases between. CDR3 length equals 15 residues. Germline V gene data show CDR1 as MDHEN and CDR2 as SYDVKM. CDR3: CASSLPITSTDTQYF. The CDR3 DNA reads TGTGCCAGCAGTTTGCCAATCACTAGCACAGATACGCAGTATTTT.

The chain joins TRBV6-7 to TRBJ2-5; 7 bases line up with TRBD2. Being an ORF, TRBV6-7 has a function that is uncertain. The CDR3 runs to 10 residues. V gave up 10 bases and J gave up 7 bases; unmatched junction bases: 3. The CDR3 reads CATTGGTQYF. DNA of the CDR3: TGTGCCACCACGGGAGGGACCCAGTACTTC.

The V gene is TRBV4-1, the J gene TRBJ1-1, with TRBD1 matching 9 bases. With V trimmed by 6 bases and J by 7 bases, 6 bases remained unmatched. The germline V gene has CDR1 MGHRA and CDR2 YSYEKL. The CDR3 is made up of 13 amino acids. Written as DNA, the CDR3 is TGCGCCAGCAGGGGGACAGGGAAAGGTGAAGCTTTCTTT. It codes for CASRGTGKGEAFF.

This clone was seen a handful of times. The chain employs TRBV11-2 and TRBJ2-1, with D maybe TRBD2 (6 bases). Germline assignment: CDR1 SGHAT and CDR2 FQNNGV. The V gene lost 3 bases and the J gene lost 12 bases, with 15 bases spanning the gap. The CDR3 spans 13 residues. The DNA of the CDR3 is TGTGCCAGCAGCTTCGGGACTGCATATGGGCAGTTCTTC. Protein sequence: CASSFGTAYGQFF. Full variable domain (remainder filled in from reference TRBV11-2 and TRBJ2-1): EAGVAQSPRYKIIEKRQSVAFWCNPISGHATLYWYQQILGQGPKLLIQFQNNGVVDDSQLPKDRFSAERLKGVDSTLKIQPAKLEDSAVYLCASSFGTAYGQFFGPGTRLTVL.

J is TRBJ1-1 and V is TRBV11-3; D is uncertain. The V end lost 4 bases, the J end lost 0 bases, and 6 bases lay between the germline ends. Germline CDR1 reads SGHNT; CDR2 reads YENEEA. The CDR3 runs 13 residues. The CDR3 DNA follows: TGTGCCAGCAGCTCGAGAATGAACACTGAAGCTTTCTTT. Encoded protein: CASSSRMNTEAFF.

The V and J genes are TRBV6-5 and TRBJ1-2, with a tentative D call TRBD1 (5 bases). Trimming removed 6 bases at V and 8 bases at J, with 19 bases between. The CDR3 loop spans 14 amino acids. Germline V gene lookup returns CDR1 MNHEY and CDR2 SVGAGI. The CDR3 coding sequence is TGTGCCAGCAGCCCGAAGGGGCCATTGGGGGGCTACACCTTC. This codes for CASSPKGPLGGYTF.

The V call is TRBV5-1, the J call TRBJ1-4; D unresolved. The CDR3 is made up of 13 amino acids. V lost 9 bases and J lost 4, with 13 bases in between. The V gene's germline CDR1 is SGHRS and CDR2 YFSETQ. CDR3 residues: CATADGINEKLFF. In nucleotides, the CDR3 is TGCGCCACCGCGGACGGTATTAATGAAAAACTGTTTTTT.

V gene TRBV28 combines with J gene TRBJ1-1; D is uncertain. Germline CDR1 is MDHEN and CDR2 is SYDVKM. V was clipped by 8 bases and J by 0 bases, with 13 bases between them. This CDR3 has 14 amino acids. The CDR3, as DNA: TGTGCCAGCCGAAGCAGCCTCATGAACACTGAAGCTTTCTTT. It translates to CASRSSLMNTEAFF.

The J gene is TRBJ2-5, the V gene TRBV19, with D possibly being TRBD2 (5 bases). This CDR3 is 14 amino acids long. Germline values: CDR1 LNHDA, CDR2 SQIVND (reference sequence). Trimming stripped 1 base from V and 2 bases from J, with 8 bases between. The CDR3 bases are TGTGCCAGTAGTATAGCGGGGTTTCAAGAGACCCAGTACTTC. It yields the protein CASSIAGFQETQYF.

The rearrangement joins TRBV21-1 to TRBJ2-7; the DNA was not used to check the table's D call, TRBD1. TRBV21-1 constitutes a pseudogene. The CDR3 contains 12 residues. The CDR3 loop is CASSKNNYEQYF. The CDR3, as DNA: TGTGCCAGCAGCAAGAACAACTACGAGCAGTACTTC.

A few counts support this clone. The V and J genes are TRBV5-8 and TRBJ1-1; no definite D call. The CDR3 spans 13 residues. Trimming took off 4 bases at V and 1 base at J, with 8 bases between the two ends. Germline loops: CDR1 SGHTS, CDR2 YDEGEE. CDR3 sequence: CASSPAENTEAFF. In nucleotides, the CDR3 is TGTGCCAGCAGCCCGGCGGAGAACACTGAAGCTTTCTTT.

The chain combines TRBV7-6 with TRBJ2-5; no firm D call. V was clipped by 1 base and J by 5 bases, with 11 bases between them. The germline V gene has CDR1 SGHVS and CDR2 FNYEAQ. CDR3 length: 14 amino acids. CDR3 DNA sequence: TGTGCCAGCAGCTTAGGCGACTCCGGGGAGACCCAGTACTTC. Translated, it gives CASSLGDSGETQYF. The full variable domain, with the rest looked up from reference TRBV7-6 and TRBJ2-5, is GAGVSQSPRYKVTKRGQDVALRCDPISGHVSLYWYRQALGQGPEFLTYFNYEAQQDKSGLPNDRFSAERPEGSISTLTIQRTEQRDSAMYRCASSLGDSGETQYFGPGTRLLVL.

This clone was counted a few times. The chain combines TRBV30 with TRBJ1-2; TRBD1 agrees at 7 bases. The ends lost 2 bases at V and 5 bases at J; junction bases unmatched: 5. Germline CDR1 reads GTSNPN; CDR2 reads SVGIG (reference sequence). This CDR3 has 13 residues. The CDR3 DNA sequence: TGTGCCTGGAGTAAAAGGGGGCCTTATGGCTACACCTTC. Its protein is CAWSKRGPYGYTF.

The chain joins TRBV29-1 to TRBJ1-5, with D hard to call. Per the germline V gene, CDR1 is SQVTM and CDR2 is ANQGSEA. This CDR3 is 12 amino acids long. V lost 5 bases to trimming and J lost 4 bases, with 9 bases between them. CDR3 protein: CSVREFNQPQHF. For the CDR3, the DNA is TGCAGCGTTCGGGAGTTTAATCAGCCCCAGCATTTT.

This clone has only a few counts. J is TRBJ1-4 and V is TRBV28, with a possible D match to TRBD1 (5 bases). V was pared by 5 bases and J by 8 bases, with 15 bases between. This CDR3 is 14 amino acids long. CDR1 is MDHEN and CDR2 is SYDVKM in the germline V gene. The CDR3 reads CASSSTREGEKLFF. In nucleotides, the CDR3 is TGTGCCAGCAGTAGTACCAGGGAGGGGGAAAAACTGTTTTTT. Drawing the rest from reference TRBV28 and TRBJ1-4, the complete variable domain is DVKVTQSSRYLVKRTGEKVFLECVQDMDHENMFWYRQDPGLGLRLIYFSYDVKMKEKGDIPEGYSVSREKKERFSLILESASTNQTSMYLCASSSTREGEKLFFGSGTQLSVL.

The chain joins TRBV28 to TRBJ2-1; D not certain. Trimming removed 5 bases at V and 5 bases at J, with 13 bases between. The germline CDR1 and CDR2 sequences are MDHEN and SYDVKM. This CDR3 has 14 residues. The CDR3 DNA reads as TGTGCCAGCAGTCCTTACTCCCGGGACAATGAGCAGTTCTTC. This encodes CASSPYSRDNEQFF.

The CDR3 is CASSPGSFF. DNA for the CDR3: TGTGCCAGCAGTCCGGGATCTTTCTTT. The chain links TRBV25-1 to TRBJ1-1; D not resolved. Deletions cut 5 bases from V and 12 bases from J, with 7 bases between. Germline V gene lookup returns CDR1 MGHDK and CDR2 SYGVNS. This CDR3 is 9 amino acids long.

This clone was counted only a few times. The rearrangement joins TRBV6-5 to TRBJ1-1; no definite D call. This CDR3 spans 13 amino acids. With 8 bases removed from V and 1 base from J, the gap between germline ends came to 11 bases. CDR1 is MNHEY and CDR2 is SVGAGI in the germline V gene. DNA of the CDR3: TGTGCCAGCCGTAAGGGAAGGAACACTGAAGCTTTCTTT. It specifies CASRKGRNTEAFF.

V usage is TRBV10-3 and J usage is TRBJ2-3; 7 nucleotides agree with TRBD2. Germline V CDR1 and CDR2: ENHRY, SYGVKD. The V segment lost 0 bases and the J segment 0 bases; nucleotides outside the gene matches: 0. The CDR3 is 15 residues long. Here the CDR3 reads CAISESSGSTDTQYF. The CDR3 DNA is TGTGCCATCAGTGAGTCTAGCGGGAGCACAGATACGCAGTATTTT.

This clone was detected a few times. CDR3 nucleotides: TGTGCCAGCTCACCGGGAGGGACGAACACTGAAGCTTTCTTT. It codes for CASSPGGTNTEAFF. The chain couples TRBV18 to TRBJ1-1; D might be TRBD1 (5 bases). Germline CDR1 is KGHSH and CDR2 is LQKENI. The length of the CDR3 is 14 residues. Trimming took 3 bases from V and 1 from J, leaving 9 bases between them.

The gene calls are TRBV7-6 and TRBJ2-5; D possibly uses TRBD1 or TRBD2 (5 bases each). This CDR3 is built from 14 residues. Germline V gene data show CDR1 as SGHVS and CDR2 as FNYEAQ. V was pared by 1 base and J by 5 bases, with 11 bases between. This CDR3 reads CASSLDRGVETQYF. CDR3 DNA: TGTGCCAGCAGCTTAGACCGGGGCGTGGAGACCCAGTACTTC.

V and J are TRBV12-5 and TRBJ1-1; TRBD1 aligns across 10 bases. In germline, CDR1 is LGHNT, CDR2 FRNRAP. This CDR3 has 14 amino acids. The junction had 4 bases not matched to a gene; V was cut back by 6 bases and J by 3 bases. CDR3 protein: CASGSDRGDTEAFF. Here the CDR3 DNA reads TGTGCTAGTGGCTCGGACAGGGGGGACACTGAAGCTTTCTTT.

A word on this clone: This sample includes further DNA sequences coding for the same CDR3. The chain combines TRBV19 with TRBJ2-2; D is unresolved. CDR1 LNHDA and CDR2 SQIVND come from the germline V gene (reference sequence). Trimming took 3 bases from V and 0 from J, leaving 8 bases between them. The CDR3 length is 15 residues. CDR3 DNA sequence: TGTGCCAGTAGTATCGGTAGACCGAACACCGGGGAGCTGTTTTTT. It specifies CASSIGRPNTGELFF.

This clone occurred a few times. This chain connects TRBV29-1 to TRBJ2-3; 7 bases align to TRBD1. Trimming removed 8 bases from V and 5 bases from J; junction bases left unmatched: 10. The V gene's germline CDR1 is SQVTM and CDR2 ANQGSEA. This CDR3 spans 13 amino acids. For the CDR3, the DNA is TGCAGCTCGTGGACAGGCAAGGAAGATACGCAGTATTTT. Translation: CSSWTGKEDTQYF.

This chain joins TRBV6-5 and TRBJ1-2; the match to TRBD1 covers 9 bases. The CDR3 totals 15 residues. The V and J ends lost 4 bases and 7 bases, in that order; junction bases with no gene match: 10. Germline CDR1 MNHEY, CDR2 SVGAGI. CDR3 sequence (DNA): TGTGCCAGCAGTTTCCTGGGACAGGGTTCTCGTGGCTACACCTTC. It encodes CASSFLGQGSRGYTF.

The chain combines TRBV18 with TRBJ1-5, with D possibly being TRBD1 (6 bases). Trimming removed 6 bases at V and 5 bases at J, with 17 bases between. There are 15 residues in the CDR3. Germline CDR1 reads KGHSH; CDR2 reads LQKENI. The CDR3 region has the DNA TGTGCCAGCTCGCCCGGACAGACTCGGGATCAGCCCCAGCATTTT. Protein sequence: CASSPGQTRDQPQHF. The full variable domain, in which reference TRBV18 and TRBJ1-5 provide the parts outside the CDR3, is NAGVMQNPRHLVRRRGQEARLRCSPMKGHSHVYWYRQLPEEGLKFMVYLQKENIIDESGMPKERFSAEFPKEGPSILRIQQVVRGDSAAYFCASSPGQTRDQPQHFGDGTRLSIL.

This chain joins TRBV27 and TRBJ2-1; D ambiguous. CDR1 is MNHEY, CDR2 SMNVEV, per germline (reference sequence). CDR3 length equals 16 residues. Between the trimmed V and J ends, which lost 10 bases and 0 bases, there was a span of 19 bases. CDR3 coding DNA: TGTGCCACGCATTCAATCTGGCGGAGCTCCTACAATGAGCAGTTCTTC. This codes for CATHSIWRSSYNEQFF.